This T cell receptor (beta chain) was documented in a study of CD8+CD57+ T cells in acquired aplastic anemia (dated by TCRdb to 2016 to 2018). As for the study more broadly: DNA extracted from sorted CD4+ and CD8+ cells had a mean of around 3 ug, with a range of roughly 0.17 to 27.4 ug. A CD8+CD57+ expansion meant a frequency higher than the mean frequency seen in healthy subjects.

TCR beta VDJ combination and CDR3 sequence profiling used genomic DNA as the template. An Illumina HiSeq 2000 was the platform used for TCR repertoire sequencing. Turning to the authors' computational methods: Repertoires were assessed using TRBV/TRBJ rearrangement plots, CDR3 size and DJ length profiles, and Simpson's diversity index. Whichever DNA sequence was most abundant in the deep sequencing data was defined as the immunodominant clone. CDR3 amino acid sequences were screened for sharing across subjects and were compared with published repertoires and the VDJdb database. TCRdb cleaned the public reads at Q25 with fastp, built clones with MiXCR and kept in-frame beta chains. Rows matching on CDR3 protein sequence are summarized as one entry with the most common DNA and genes. The V and J calls come from TCRdb's annotation, not from the publication. This sample holds over 250,000 distinct CDR3 sequences; 50% to 65% were observed only once. 1% to 1.5% of the sample is taken by the ten largest.

Overall results and qualifications from the work: No significant difference in CD8+ Simpson's diversity was found between patients and healthy controls (P=0.060). Around 27 CD8+ CDR3 sequences were found in both patients and controls but appeared to be highly expressed in patients and within the immunodominant clones of the patients.

As concerns this clonotype: No antigen is known for it. Germline is not matched at one junction end, which may reflect a read error.

Patients chosen for sequencing had shown expansion of CD8+CD57+ cells by flow cytometry. All patients had severe acquired aplastic anemia diagnosed by International Study of Aplastic Anemia and Agranulocytosis and Camitta criteria. No therapy had been received by the patients at the time of blood sampling. TCR repertoires of sorted CD4+ and CD8+ blood T cells from severe aplastic anemia patients and healthy subjects were deep-sequenced in the study. Patients were enrolled under clinicaltrials.gov protocols 00001620, 01623167, 00001397, 00071045, 00081523 and 00961064 in the USA. Ficoll-Paque density gradient centrifugation was used to isolate peripheral blood mononuclear cells. Before DNA extraction, CD4+ and CD8+ T cells were sorted by FACS or by magnetic beads. Including cysteine and phenylalanine, the CDR3 has 15 amino acids. The retained sequence is limited to the CDR3, 45 bases, with the frame set at the first base. CDR1 and CDR2 are read off the germline V gene as SGHVS and FNYEAQ.

The sequence came from a human donor with aplastic anemia. The rearrangement combines TRBV7-6 with TRBJ2-7; D gene: possibly TRBD1, on 5 matching bases. Source material: sorted CD4+, CD8+, or CD8+CD57+ T cells (not recorded which) from PBMCs. For the CDR3, the sequence is CASSQDRAGPYEQYF. The nucleotide sequence reads TGCGCCAGCAGCCAAGATAGGGCAGGGCCCTACGAGCAGTACTTC. With the portions outside the CDR3 filled from the reference TRBV7-6 and TRBJ2-7 genes, the complete variable region becomes GAGVSQSPRYKVTKRGQDVALRCDPISGHVSLYWYRQALGQGPEFLTYFNYEAQQDKSGLPNDRFSAERPEGSISTLTIQRTEQRDSAMYRCASSQDRAGPYEQYFGPGTRLTVT.